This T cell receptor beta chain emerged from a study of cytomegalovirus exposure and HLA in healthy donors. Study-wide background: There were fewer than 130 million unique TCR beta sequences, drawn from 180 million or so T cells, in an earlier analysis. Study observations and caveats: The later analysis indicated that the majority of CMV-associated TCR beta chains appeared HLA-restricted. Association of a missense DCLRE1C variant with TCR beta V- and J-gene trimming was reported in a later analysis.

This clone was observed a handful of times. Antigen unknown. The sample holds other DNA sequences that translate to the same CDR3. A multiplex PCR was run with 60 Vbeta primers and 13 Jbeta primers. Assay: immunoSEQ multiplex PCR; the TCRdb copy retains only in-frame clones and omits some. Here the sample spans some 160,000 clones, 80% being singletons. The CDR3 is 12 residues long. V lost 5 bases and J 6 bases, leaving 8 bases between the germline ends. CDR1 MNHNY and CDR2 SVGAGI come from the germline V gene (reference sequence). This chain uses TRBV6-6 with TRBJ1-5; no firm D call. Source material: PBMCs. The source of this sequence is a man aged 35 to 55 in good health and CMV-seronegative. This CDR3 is CASSPPGQPQHF. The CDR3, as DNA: TGTGCCAGCAGTCCCCCCGGTCAGCCCCAGCATTTT.